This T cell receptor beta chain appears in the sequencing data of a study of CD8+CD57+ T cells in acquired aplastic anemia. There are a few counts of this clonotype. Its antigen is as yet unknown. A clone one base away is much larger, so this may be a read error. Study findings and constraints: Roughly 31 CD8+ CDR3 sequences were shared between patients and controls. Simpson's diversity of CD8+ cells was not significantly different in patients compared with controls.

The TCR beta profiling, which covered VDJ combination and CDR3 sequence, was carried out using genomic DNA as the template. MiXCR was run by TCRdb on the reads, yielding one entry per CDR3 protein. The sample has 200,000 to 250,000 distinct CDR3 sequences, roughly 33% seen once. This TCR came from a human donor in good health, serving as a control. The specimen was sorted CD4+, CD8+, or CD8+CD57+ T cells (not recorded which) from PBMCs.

Written as DNA, the CDR3 is TGTGCCAGCGCCGGGACAGGGGGCGCGTCTGGGTCACCCCTCCACTTT. Protein sequence: CASAGTGGASGSPLHF. V is TRBV27 and J is TRBJ1-6; TRBD1 matches 12 bases. Per the germline V gene, CDR1 is MNHEY and CDR2 is SMNVEV (reference sequence). V trimming: 8 bases; J trimming: 10 bases; junction bases outside the gene matches: 12. The CDR3 length is 16 residues.